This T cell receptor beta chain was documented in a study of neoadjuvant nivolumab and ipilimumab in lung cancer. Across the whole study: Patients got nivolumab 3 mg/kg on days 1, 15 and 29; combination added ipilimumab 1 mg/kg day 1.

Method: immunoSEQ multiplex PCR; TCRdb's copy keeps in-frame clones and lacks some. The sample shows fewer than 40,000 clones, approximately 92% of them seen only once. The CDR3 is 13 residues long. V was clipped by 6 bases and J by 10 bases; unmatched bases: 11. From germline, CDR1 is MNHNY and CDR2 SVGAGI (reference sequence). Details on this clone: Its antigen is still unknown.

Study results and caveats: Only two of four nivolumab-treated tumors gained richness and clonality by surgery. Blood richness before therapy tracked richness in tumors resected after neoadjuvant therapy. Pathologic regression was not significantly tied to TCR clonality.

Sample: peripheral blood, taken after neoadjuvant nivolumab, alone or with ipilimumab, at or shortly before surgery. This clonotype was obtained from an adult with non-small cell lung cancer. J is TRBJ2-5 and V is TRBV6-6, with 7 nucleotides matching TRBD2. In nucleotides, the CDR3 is TGTGCCAGCAGCCGCTGGGGGGAGGGGATCCAGTACTTC. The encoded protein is CASSRWGEGIQYF.